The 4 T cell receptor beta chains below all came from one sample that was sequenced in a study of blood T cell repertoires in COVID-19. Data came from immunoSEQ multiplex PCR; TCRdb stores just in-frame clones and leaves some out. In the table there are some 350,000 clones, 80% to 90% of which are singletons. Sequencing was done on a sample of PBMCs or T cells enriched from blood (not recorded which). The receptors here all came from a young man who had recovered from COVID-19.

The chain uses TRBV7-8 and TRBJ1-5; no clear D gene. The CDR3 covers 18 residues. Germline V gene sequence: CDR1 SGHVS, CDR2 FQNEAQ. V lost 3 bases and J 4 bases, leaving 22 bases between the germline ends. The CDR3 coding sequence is TGTGCCAGCAGCTTCAGCGCCCCCAACACACATAGGAATCAGCCCCAGCATTTT. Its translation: CASSFSAPNTHRNQPQHF.

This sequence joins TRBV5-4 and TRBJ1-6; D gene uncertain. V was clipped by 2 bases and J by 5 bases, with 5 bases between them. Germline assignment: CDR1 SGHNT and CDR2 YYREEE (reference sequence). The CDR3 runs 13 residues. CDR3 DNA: TGTGCCAGCAGCTTCGACAATAATTCACCCCTCCACTTT. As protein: CASSFDNNSPLHF. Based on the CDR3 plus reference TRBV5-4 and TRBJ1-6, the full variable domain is ETGVTQSPTHLIKTRGQQVTLRCSSQSGHNTVSWYQQALGQGPQFIFQYYREEENGRGNFPPRFSGLQFPNYSSELNVNALELDDSALYLCASSFDNNSPLHFGNGTRLTVT.

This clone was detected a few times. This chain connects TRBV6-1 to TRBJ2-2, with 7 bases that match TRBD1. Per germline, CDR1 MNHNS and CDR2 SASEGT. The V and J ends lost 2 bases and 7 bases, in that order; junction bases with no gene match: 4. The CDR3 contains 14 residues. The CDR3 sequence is CASSELAGGGELFF. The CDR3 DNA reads TGTGCCAGCAGTGAACTCGCAGGGGGCGGGGAGCTGTTTTTT.

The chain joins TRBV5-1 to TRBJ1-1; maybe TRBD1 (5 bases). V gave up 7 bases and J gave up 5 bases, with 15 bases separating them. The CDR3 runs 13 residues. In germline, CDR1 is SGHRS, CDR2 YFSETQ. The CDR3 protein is CASRISGGTEAFF. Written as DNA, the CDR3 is TGCGCCAGCCGAATTTCCGGGGGAACTGAAGCTTTCTTT.